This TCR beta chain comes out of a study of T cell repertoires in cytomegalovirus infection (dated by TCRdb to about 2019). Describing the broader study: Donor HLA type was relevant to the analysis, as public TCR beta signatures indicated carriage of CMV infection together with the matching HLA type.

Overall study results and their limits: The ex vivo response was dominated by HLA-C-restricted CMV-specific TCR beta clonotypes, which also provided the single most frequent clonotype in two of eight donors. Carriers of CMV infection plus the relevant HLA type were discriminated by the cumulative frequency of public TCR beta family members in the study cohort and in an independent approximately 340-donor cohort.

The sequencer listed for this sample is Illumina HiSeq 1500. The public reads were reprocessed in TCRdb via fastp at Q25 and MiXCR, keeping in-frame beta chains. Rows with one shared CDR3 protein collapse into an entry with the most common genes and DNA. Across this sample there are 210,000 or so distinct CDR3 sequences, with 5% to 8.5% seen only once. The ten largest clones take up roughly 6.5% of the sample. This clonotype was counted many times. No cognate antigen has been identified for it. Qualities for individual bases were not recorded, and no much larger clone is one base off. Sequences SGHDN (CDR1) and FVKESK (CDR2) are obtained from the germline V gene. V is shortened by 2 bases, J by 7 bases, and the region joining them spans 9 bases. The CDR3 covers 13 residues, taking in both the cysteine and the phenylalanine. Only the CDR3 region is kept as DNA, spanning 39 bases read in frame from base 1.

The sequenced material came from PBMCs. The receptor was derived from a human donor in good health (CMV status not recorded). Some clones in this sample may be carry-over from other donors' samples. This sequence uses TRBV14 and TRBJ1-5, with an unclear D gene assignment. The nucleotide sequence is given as TGTGCCAGCAGCCAAACGACCGGGCAGCCCCAGCATTTT. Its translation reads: CASSQTTGQPQHF.